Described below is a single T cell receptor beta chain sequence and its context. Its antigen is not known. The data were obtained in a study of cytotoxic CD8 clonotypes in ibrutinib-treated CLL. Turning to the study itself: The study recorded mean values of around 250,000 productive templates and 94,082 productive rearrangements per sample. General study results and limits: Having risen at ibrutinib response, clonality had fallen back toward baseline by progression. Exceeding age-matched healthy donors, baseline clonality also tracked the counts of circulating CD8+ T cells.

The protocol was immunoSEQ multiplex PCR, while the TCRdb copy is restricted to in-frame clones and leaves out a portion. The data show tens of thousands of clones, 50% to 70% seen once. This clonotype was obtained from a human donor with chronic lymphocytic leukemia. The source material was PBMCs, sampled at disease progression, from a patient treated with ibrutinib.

The CDR3 loop reads CASIEWGDTNTGELFF. CDR3 coding DNA: TGTGCCAGCATCGAATGGGGCGACACGAACACCGGGGAGCTGTTTTTT. The chain uses TRBV25-1 and TRBJ2-2, with a tentative D call TRBD1 (5 bases). V lost 7 bases and J 0 bases, leaving 15 bases between the germline ends. The V gene's germline CDR1 is MGHDK and CDR2 SYGVNS. This CDR3 spans 16 amino acids.